Below, one TCR beta chain is given with its context. It has no known antigen specificity. These data come from a study of diagnostic markers for celiac disease (dated by TCRdb to the early 2020s). The reads were generated on an Illumina MiSeq. TCRdb reprocessed the public reads and reports one entry per CDR3 protein sequence, without DNA. In this sample's table one finds approximately 7,500 distinct CDR3 sequences. The top ten constitute 6.3% of the sample. There are 16 amino acids in the CDR3, from cysteine to phenylalanine inclusive. DNA is not on record. CDR1 and CDR2 are drawn from the germline V gene: SGHTA, FQGNSA.

The specimen was either unsorted cells or a sorted T cell fraction (not recorded which). Rearrangement joined TRBV7-2 to TRBJ2-1; TCRdb's assignment of TRBD1 cannot be checked, as there is no DNA. The source of this sequence is a human donor. This table probably holds off-target reads from a library built for another chain. The CDR3 protein sequence reads: CASSLVGPGPYNEQFF.